This entry lists 27 T cell receptor beta chains sequenced from one sample in a study of T-cell reconstitution after alpha-beta-depleted transplantation in children (TCRdb year 2016). Library method: PCR. Sequencing used an Illumina HiSeq 2500. TCR libraries were prepared with molecular barcoding, using unique molecular identifiers to normalize TCRbeta repertoire quantification. Using fastp at Q25 and MiXCR, TCRdb reprocessed the public reads and kept productive beta chains. Entries that share a CDR3 protein sequence are merged under the most common genes and DNA. This sample lists about 830,000 distinct CDR3 sequences; under 20% were detected once. Roughly 4.8% of the sample is in the top ten clones. Reading the label with the study, this specimen's treatment or condition is: allogeneic hematopoietic cell transplantation with graft depleted of TCRalphabeta T cells and CD19 B cells. Sequencing used PBMCs, mostly from graft donor cells, obtained 360 days after TCRalphabeta/CD19-depleted stem cell transplant. The receptors here all came from a male patient under 18 who had a stem cell transplant for acute lymphoblastic leukemia, so the T cells may come from the graft donor.

This rearrangement joins TRBV29-1 to TRBJ2-2; 11 bases fit TRBD2. After removal of 7 bases from V and 3 bases from J, the junction contained 10 bases not matched to a gene. Germline assignment: CDR1 SQVTM and CDR2 ANQGSEA. The CDR3 runs to 16 residues. The DNA for the CDR3 is TGCAGCGCCCGAAGGGGTAGCGGGAGGGACACCGGGGAGCTGTTTTTT. This sequence encodes CSARRGSGRDTGELFF.

CDR3 nucleotide sequence: TGCAGCGCAGACGGGACAGGGGCCTACAATGAGCAGTTCTTC. Its translation is CSADGTGAYNEQFF. This chain joins TRBV29-1 and TRBJ2-1, with 10 bases lining up with TRBD1. V lost 7 bases to trimming and J lost 2 bases; unmatched junction nucleotides: 5. There are 14 residues in the CDR3. From germline, CDR1 is SQVTM and CDR2 ANQGSEA.

This clonotype was picked up a small number of times. The chain couples TRBV19 to TRBJ1-6; 8 bases match TRBD1. V lost 6 bases, J lost 9 bases, and 10 bases stayed unmatched. Germline V gene data show CDR1 as LNHDA and CDR2 as SQIVND (reference sequence). The CDR3 spans 15 residues. In DNA form, the CDR3 reads TGTGCCAGTAGACCCGGGACAGGCGGTGCTTCACCCCTCCACTTT. Its protein product is CASRPGTGGASPLHF.

The chain employs TRBV18 and TRBJ1-4; 7 bases align to TRBD1. The V gene end was trimmed by 1 base and the J gene end by 3 bases; junction bases not matched to a gene: 8. Germline V gives CDR1 KGHSH, CDR2 LQKENI. This CDR3 is built from 17 residues. CDR3 sequence reads: CASSPRRQGGSNEKLFF. CDR3 DNA sequence: TGTGCCAGCTCACCACGGAGACAGGGTGGATCTAATGAAAAACTGTTTTTT.

This clonotype was found many times. The rearrangement uses TRBV6-1 and TRBJ2-1; maybe TRBD2 (6 bases). V lost 7 bases and J 1 base, leaving 14 bases between the germline ends. The CDR3 spans 15 residues. Germline-derived CDR1 and CDR2 are MNHNS and SASEGT. CDR3 in amino acids: CASNRGALSYNEQFF. Here the CDR3 DNA reads TGTGCCAGCAATCGCGGGGCTCTTTCCTACAATGAGCAGTTCTTC.

At least ten counts were recorded for this clonotype. CDR3 sequence reads: CASSLAGTSNYEQYF. The CDR3 nucleotides read TGTGCCAGCAGCTTGGCCGGCACCTCTAACTACGAGCAGTACTTC. V gene TRBV5-5 combines with J gene TRBJ2-7, with D unclear. The CDR3 is 15 residues long. V lost 0 bases and J 3 bases, leaving 13 bases between the germline ends. Germline values: CDR1 SGHKS, CDR2 YYEKEE (reference sequence).

This clonotype has more than one count but fewer than ten. The genes are TRBV4-1 and TRBJ2-3, with D perhaps matching TRBD1 (6 bases). This CDR3 has 16 residues. Germline CDR1 MGHRA, CDR2 YSYEKL. Trimming pared 1 base from V and 0 bases from J, leaving 11 bases between. Written as DNA, the CDR3 is TGCGCCAGCAGCCAAGCTCCTGACAGGAGCACAGATACGCAGTATTTT. Encoded protein: CASSQAPDRSTDTQYF.

This clonotype was detected a few times. The rearrangement uses TRBV20-1 and TRBJ2-1, with 7 bases lining up with TRBD2. V shed 3 bases and J 2 bases; nucleotides not matched to a gene: 4. The germline gives CDR1 DFQATT, CDR2 SNEGSKA (reference sequence). This CDR3 has 14 amino acids. CDR3 bases: TGCAGTGCTAGTTTTGCGGGAGCCTACAATGAGCAGTTCTTC. This codes for CSASFAGAYNEQFF.

The chain employs TRBV2 and TRBJ2-1; D is unresolved. The length of the CDR3 is 15 residues. The germline V gene has CDR1 SNHLY and CDR2 FYNNEI. V was cut by 6 bases and J by 0 bases, with 12 bases left in between. CDR3 residues: CASRPKWSSYNEQFF. CDR3 DNA: TGTGCCAGCAGGCCCAAGTGGAGCTCCTACAATGAGCAGTTCTTC.

This clonotype was seen ten or more times. The genes are TRBV5-1 and TRBJ2-7; the D gene is possibly TRBD2 (5 bases). V was clipped by 1 base and J by 7 bases, with 18 bases between them. The CDR3 is 15 amino acids. Germline CDR1 and CDR2: SGHRS and YFSETQ. This CDR3 is CASSLNAGDFAEQYF. The CDR3 bases are TGCGCCAGCAGCTTGAACGCGGGTGATTTTGCGGAGCAGTACTTC.

This clonotype was picked up many times. The chain couples TRBV12-5 to TRBJ2-1, with 11 bases that match TRBD2. V lost 0 bases to trimming and J lost 6 bases; unmatched junction nucleotides: 7. The length of the CDR3 is 17 residues. CDR1 and CDR2 (germline): LGHNT, FRNRAP. The CDR3 loop reads CASGLVASGRFFNEQFF. DNA of the CDR3: TGTGCTAGTGGTTTGGTCGCTAGCGGGAGGTTTTTCAATGAGCAGTTCTTC.

The table lists this clonotype with a few counts. This chain uses TRBV4-1 with TRBJ2-2, with TRBD2 matching over 9 bases. This CDR3 is built from 17 residues. Germline CDR1 reads MGHRA; CDR2 reads YSYEKL. Unmatched junction bases numbered 14, after V lost 4 bases and J lost 8 bases. CDR3 residues: CASSPVSGRLGPGELFF. CDR3 in DNA: TGCGCCAGCAGCCCGGTTAGCGGGAGATTGGGCCCTGGGGAGCTGTTTTTT.

About this clonotype: A junction boundary mismatches the germline segment, possibly from a read error. This chain links TRBV3-1 with TRBJ1-5; D is possibly TRBD1 (6 bases). Germline assignment: CDR1 LGHDT and CDR2 YNNKEL (reference sequence). The CDR3 totals 12 residues. CDR3 coding DNA: TGTGCCAGCAGCCCGACAGGTCAGCTCCAGCATTTT. Translated: CASSPTGQLQHF.

V gene TRBV27 combines with J gene TRBJ1-5, with D possibly matching TRBD1 (6 bases). Looked up from germline, CDR1 is MNHEY and CDR2 is SMNVEV (reference sequence). The CDR3 length is 16 residues. Trimming stripped 6 bases from V and 5 bases from J, with 20 bases between. CDR3: CASSPDTGRLYQPQHF. The CDR3 region has the DNA TGTGCCAGCAGCCCCGATACAGGGCGGTTGTATCAGCCCCAGCATTTT.

This clonotype was observed many times. The V gene is TRBV18, the J gene TRBJ2-7, with 12 bases fitting TRBD2. With V trimmed by 4 bases and J by 1 base, 5 bases remained unmatched. Germline assignment: CDR1 KGHSH and CDR2 LQKENI. The CDR3 extends over 16 amino acids. The CDR3 bases are TGTGCCAGCTCACTGAGGACTAGCGGGATATCCTACGAGCAGTACTTC. It is translated as CASSLRTSGISYEQYF.

This clonotype has only a few counts. This chain joins TRBV7-9 and TRBJ1-1, with unresolved D. The CDR3 is 14 amino acids. Per germline, CDR1 SEHNR and CDR2 FQNEAQ (reference sequence). Trimming left V 2 bases short and J 4 bases short, with 11 bases between. CDR3 residues: CASSLTGDRTEAFF. CDR3 sequence (DNA): TGTGCCAGCAGCTTAACGGGTGACCGCACTGAAGCTTTCTTT.

This clonotype has at least ten counts. The chain employs TRBV20-1 and TRBJ1-1; D not certain. CDR3 size: 10 residues. Looked up from germline, CDR1 is DFQATT and CDR2 is SNEGSKA (reference sequence). The ends were cut back, 4 bases at V and 5 bases at J, with 5 bases in the middle. CDR3 sequence (DNA): TGCAGTGCTAAGCATACTGAAGCTTTCTTT. Amino acid sequence: CSAKHTEAFF.

The chain couples TRBV12-3 or TRBV12-4 to TRBJ2-2, with 9 bases aligning to TRBD2. V shed 11 bases, J shed 1 base, and the junction held 14 bases outside the gene matches. The CDR3 has 17 residues. In DNA form, the CDR3 reads TGTGCCCACCCCCCAGGGGTACTAGCGGGGAACACCGGGGAGCTGTTTTTT. Encoded protein: CAHPPGVLAGNTGELFF.

This clonotype was detected ten times or more. The chain is built from TRBV6-4 and TRBJ2-1, with 14 bases that match TRBD2. This CDR3 is built from 16 residues. The ends lost 5 bases at V and 5 bases at J; junction bases unmatched: 5. Germline CDR1 reads MRHNA; CDR2 reads SNTAGT. CDR3 amino acids: CASSIGTSGSHNEQFF. In nucleotides, the CDR3 is TGTGCCAGCAGTATCGGGACTAGCGGGAGCCACAATGAGCAGTTCTTC.

This clonotype has a handful of counts. The chain is built from TRBV12-3 or TRBV12-4 and TRBJ1-5; 8 bases align to TRBD1. The J segment lost 4 bases and the V segment lost 4 bases, leaving 3 bases of the junction unmatched. The CDR3 sequence is 14 residues long. CDR3 nucleotides: TGTGCCAGCAGTTCCCGACAGGGGAATCAGCCCCAGCATTTT. This translates into CASSSRQGNQPQHF.

In regard to this clonotype: One end of the junction is discordant with germline, which a read error may explain. The rearrangement joins TRBV6-1 to TRBJ2-3; 7 positions agree with TRBD2. CDR1 and CDR2 from the germline V gene are MNHNS and SASEGT. The CDR3 covers 12 residues. The CDR3 DNA sequence: TGTGCCAGCAGGGAAGCGGGGTATACGCAGTATTTT. It is translated as CASREAGYTQYF.

The chain recombines TRBV7-9 with TRBJ2-7; 12 positions agree with TRBD1. This CDR3 is built from 13 residues. Germline V gives CDR1 SEHNR, CDR2 FQNEAQ (reference sequence). After removal of 5 bases from V and 10 bases from J, the junction contained 6 bases not matched to a gene. The CDR3 DNA sequence: TGTGCCAGCAGCCGCCCGGGACAGGGGGCCCAGTACTTC. Its translation is CASSRPGQGAQYF.

This clonotype was counted a few times. The chain is built from TRBV29-1 and TRBJ1-5; D perhaps matches TRBD1 (6 bases). Trimming shortened V by 7 bases and J by 3 bases, and 10 bases separated the two germline ends. This CDR3 has 12 residues. Germline values: CDR1 SQVTM, CDR2 ANQGSEA. CDR3 nucleotides: TGCAGCGCTGGACAGCCCAATCAGCCCCAGCATTTT. Residues: CSAGQPNQPQHF.

This clonotype turned up a few times. The CDR3 region is CASTPALLYEQYF. The CDR3 DNA reads TGTGCCAGCACCCCCGCACTACTTTACGAGCAGTACTTC. The chain combines TRBV6-6 with TRBJ2-7; D is ambiguous. Trimming stripped 7 bases from V and 4 bases from J, with 14 bases between. Germline CDR1 and CDR2: MNHNY and SVGAGI (reference sequence). The CDR3 totals 13 residues.

Here the CDR3 reads CSALWSGRRPPEQYF. CDR3 bases: TGCAGTGCTCTCTGGAGCGGGAGACGCCCCCCCGAGCAGTACTTC. The chain has TRBV20-1 and TRBJ2-7; TRBD2 matches at 8 bases. Germline CDR1 and CDR2: DFQATT and SNEGSKA (reference sequence). Germline trimming cut 5 bases from V and 6 bases from J; bases unmatched to any gene: 15. This CDR3 has 15 residues.

This clonotype was detected a few times. The chain is built from TRBV11-2 and TRBJ2-1; D is undetermined. V gave up 1 base and J gave up 0 bases, with 10 bases separating them. Germline CDR1 is SGHAT and CDR2 is FQNNGV. This CDR3 region has 16 residues. DNA for the CDR3: TGTGCCAGCAGCTTAGTTCTCTACAGCTCCTACAATGAGCAGTTCTTC. Translated, it gives CASSLVLYSSYNEQFF.

This clonotype was recorded a few times. This chain uses TRBV10-2 with TRBJ1-6, with D possibly TRBD1 on 6 matching bases. The CDR3 sequence is 16 residues long. Between the trimmed V and J ends, which lost 5 bases and 7 bases, there was a span of 18 bases. Germline assignment: CDR1 WSHSY and CDR2 SAAADI. CDR3 sequence: CASSLTNREGNSPLHF. The CDR3 region has the DNA TGCGCCAGCAGTCTCACCAACAGGGAGGGGAATTCACCCCTCCACTTT.